This T cell receptor beta chain was recovered during a study of OX40 agonist ivuxolimab in advanced cancers. Across the study: Ivuxolimab, an agonist antibody against OX40 (CD134), was given to patients. Notes on the study in general: Relative to CD4+ cells, CD8+ T cells on average had more expanded clones.

The CDR3 is made up of 15 amino acids. Germline CDR1 reads MNHEY; CDR2 reads SMNVEV (reference sequence). V lost 1 base, J lost 5 bases, and 1 base stayed unmatched. The method was immunoSEQ multiplex PCR; TCRdb's version includes in-frame clones alone and lacks a portion of them. Seen here are more than 50,000 clones, around 83% observed once, and the top ten hold around 30%. As to this clone: Its specificity is not known.

This specimen consisted of CD4+ or CD8+ T cells sorted from blood, obtained in a trial of the OX40 agonist ivuxolimab. This rearrangement joins TRBV27 to TRBJ2-2; 10 bases match TRBD2. This receptor was identified in an adult with an advanced solid tumor such as melanoma, head and neck, liver or kidney cancer. CDR3 loop: CASSLWGLATGELFF. CDR3 bases: TGTGCCAGCAGTTTATGGGGACTAGCGACCGGGGAGCTGTTTTTT.